Each of the 8 T cell receptor beta chains below was sequenced from the same sample in a study of a mutant IDH1 vaccine in newly diagnosed glioma. Time point of the sample: week 35, safety follow-up. Each dose delivered 300 ug of mutant IDH1 20-mer peptide subcutaneously with imiquimod. For these receptors, no antigen is known. TCRdb's table, derived via immunoSEQ multiplex PCR, lists solely in-frame clones and lacks some. The sample records approximately 50,000 clones, about 86% being singletons. Sequenced here: PBMCs, sampled from a glioma patient whose treatment included an IDH1 peptide vaccine. The source of these receptors is a man in his forties with glioma.

The V gene is TRBV14, the J gene TRBJ2-7; 8 positions agree with TRBD1. CDR1 and CDR2 from the germline V gene are SGHDN and FVKESK. V shed 2 bases and J 2 bases; nucleotides not matched to a gene: 5. The CDR3 sequence is 15 residues long. CDR3 coding DNA: TGTGCCAGCAGCCAATACCAGACAGGGGCCTACGAGCAGTACTTC. Its protein product is CASSQYQTGAYEQYF. Full variable domain (rest looked up from reference TRBV14 and TRBJ2-7): EAGVTQFPSHSVIEKGQTVTLRCDPISGHDNLYWYRRVMGKEIKFLLHFVKESKQDESGMPNNRFLAERTGGTYSTLKVQPAELEDSGVYFCASSQYQTGAYEQYFGPGTRLTVT.

Regarding this clone: An end of the junction differs from the germline gene, which may be a read error. This chain uses TRBV7-7 with TRBJ2-2, with 13 bases fitting TRBD2. Germline CDR1 SSHAT, CDR2 FNYEAQ (reference sequence). CDR3 length: 17 residues. The DNA of the CDR3 is TGTGCTAGCAGCCCGGGGACTAGCGGGACCGTGAACGGGGAGCTGTTTTTT. Protein sequence: CASSPGTSGTVNGELFF.

The chain employs TRBV19 and TRBJ1-4, with D uncertain. The CDR3 length is 15 residues. Trimming pared 3 bases from V and 5 bases from J, leaving 13 bases between. Germline V gene lookup returns CDR1 LNHDA and CDR2 SQIVND (reference sequence). The CDR3 here is CASSISLDSNEKLFF. CDR3 DNA: TGTGCCAGTAGTATCTCTCTGGATTCGAATGAAAAACTGTTTTTT.

This clone was observed a handful of times. The chain uses TRBV27 and TRBJ1-4; D remains ambiguous. In germline, CDR1 is MNHEY, CDR2 SMNVEV (reference sequence). Deletions cut 3 bases from V and 8 bases from J, with 1 base between. The CDR3 is made up of 10 amino acids. CDR3 bases: TGTGCCAGCAGTTTGGAAAAACTGTTTTTT. It translates to CASSLEKLFF.

The chain links TRBV5-4 to TRBJ1-4; TRBD1 matches at 8 bases. The CDR3 spans 14 residues. The V gene's germline CDR1 is SGHNT and CDR2 YYREEE (reference sequence). V was clipped by 4 bases and J by 4 bases; unmatched bases: 3. The DNA for the CDR3 is TGTGCCAGCAGCAAGGGACAGGATAATGAAAAACTGTTTTTT. This gives the protein CASSKGQDNEKLFF.

This chain joins TRBV19 and TRBJ1-1; D remains unclear. Trimming cost V 5 bases and J 1 base, with 11 bases left between them. Per the germline V gene, CDR1 is LNHDA and CDR2 is SQIVND (reference sequence). The CDR3 loop spans 14 amino acids. The CDR3: CASSWSDENTEAFF. The DNA for the CDR3 is TGTGCCAGTAGTTGGTCGGATGAGAACACTGAAGCTTTCTTT.

V and J are TRBV2 and TRBJ2-3; D perhaps matches TRBD2 (6 bases). The germline V gene has CDR1 SNHLY and CDR2 FYNNEI. Trimming shortened V by 7 bases and J by 6 bases, and 11 bases separated the two germline ends. The CDR3 has 12 residues. DNA of the CDR3: TGTGCCAGCAAGTCGGCGGGGGATACGCAGTATTTT. It translates to CASKSAGDTQYF.

The chain employs TRBV18 and TRBJ2-7, with TRBD2 identical over 8 bases. V shed 3 bases, J shed 7 bases, and the junction held 2 bases outside the gene matches. Per the germline V gene, CDR1 is KGHSH and CDR2 is LQKENI. The CDR3 is 12 residues long. Written as DNA, the CDR3 is TGTGCCAGCTCACCGTCGGGGGGGGAGCAGTACTTC. Amino acids: CASSPSGGEQYF.